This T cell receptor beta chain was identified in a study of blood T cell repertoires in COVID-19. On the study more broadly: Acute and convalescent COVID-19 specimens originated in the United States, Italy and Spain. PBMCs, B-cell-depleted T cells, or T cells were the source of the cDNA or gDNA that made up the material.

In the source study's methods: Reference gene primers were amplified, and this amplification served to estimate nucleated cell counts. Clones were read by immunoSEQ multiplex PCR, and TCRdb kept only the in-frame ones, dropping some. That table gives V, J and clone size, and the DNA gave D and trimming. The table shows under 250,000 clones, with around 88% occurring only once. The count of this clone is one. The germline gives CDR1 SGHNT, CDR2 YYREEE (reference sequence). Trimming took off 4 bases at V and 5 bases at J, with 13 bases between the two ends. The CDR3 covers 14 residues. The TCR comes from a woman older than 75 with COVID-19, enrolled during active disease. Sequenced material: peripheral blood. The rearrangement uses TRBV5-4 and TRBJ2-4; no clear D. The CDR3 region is CASSLRDFENIQYF. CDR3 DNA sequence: TGTGCCAGCAGCCTCCGAGACTTTGAAAACATTCAGTACTTC.